This paragraph reports one TCR beta chain. This entry is derived from a study of shared clonotypes between healthy human individuals. Naive CD8 cells comprised CD45RO-negative, CCR7-positively selected cells, excluding terminally differentiated effector memory CD45RA+ cells. Assay execution took place at the deep level. Source study methods: ImmunoSEQ output lacked quality scores and full-length reads, limiting matched filtering. Data came from immunoSEQ multiplex PCR; TCRdb stores just in-frame clones and leaves some out. That table supplies the V and J calls and clone size; D and trimming were determined from the DNA. The table has some 630,000 clones, roughly 96% seen once. The sequencing input was naive CD8+ T cells sorted from blood. This clonotype originated in a woman in her twenties or thirties in good health.

CDR3 nucleotide sequence: TGCAGCGACGGACTAGCGGGGCACAATGAGCAGTTCTTC. Protein: CSDGLAGHNEQFF. J is TRBJ2-1 and V is TRBV29-1, with 12 bases aligning to TRBD2. Germline trimming cut 7 bases from V and 5 bases from J; bases unmatched to any gene: 3. CDR1 is SQVTM and CDR2 is ANQGSEA in the germline V gene. The CDR3 runs to 13 residues.